One sample yielded the 11 T cell receptor beta chains listed below, sequenced in a study of T cell responses to AZD1222 COVID-19 vaccine. TCRdb's table, derived via immunoSEQ multiplex PCR, lists solely in-frame clones and lacks some. The repertoire holds around 120,000 clones, with under 95% as singletons. Sequenced here: peripheral blood, sampled 28 days after the second AZD1222 dose. The receptors shown here come from an adult who received the AZD1222 COVID-19 vaccine.

V gene TRBV9 combines with J gene TRBJ1-2; D is possibly TRBD1 (5 bases). Germline V lookup: CDR1 SGDLS, CDR2 YYNGEE. V was clipped by 3 bases and J by 8 bases, with 14 bases between them. The CDR3 covers 13 residues. This CDR3 reads CASSAKGLDGYTF. CDR3 coding DNA: TGTGCCAGCAGCGCCAAGGGGCTGGACGGCTACACCTTC.

This clone was observed once. The chain uses TRBV5-1 and TRBJ2-3, with TRBD1 matching 10 bases. With V trimmed by 0 bases and J by 5 bases, 6 bases remained unmatched. The CDR3 is made up of 16 amino acids. Germline V CDR1 and CDR2: SGHRS, YFSETQ. This CDR3 reads CASSLGGTGVVDTQYF. The CDR3 DNA reads TGCGCCAGCAGCTTGGGTGGGACAGGGGTAGTAGATACGCAGTATTTT.

V gene TRBV7-9 combines with J gene TRBJ1-1; D is unclear. CDR3 size: 15 residues. Trimming took off 1 base at V and 0 bases at J, with 9 bases between the two ends. The germline V gene encodes CDR1 SEHNR and CDR2 FQNEAQ (reference sequence). The chain's CDR3 is CASSLEAGMNTEAFF. For the CDR3, the DNA is TGTGCCAGCAGCTTAGAGGCAGGTATGAACACTGAAGCTTTCTTT.

This chain uses TRBV2 with TRBJ1-1; the D is unclear. Germline-derived CDR1 and CDR2 are SNHLY and FYNNEI. There are 14 residues in the CDR3. V was pared by 3 bases and J by 1 base, with 9 bases between. This CDR3 is CASSDNTANTEAFF. CDR3 coding DNA: TGTGCCAGCAGTGATAATACGGCGAACACTGAAGCTTTCTTT.

J is TRBJ2-4 and V is TRBV2, with 7 nucleotides matching TRBD1. CDR3 size: 17 residues. Germline V gives CDR1 SNHLY, CDR2 FYNNEI. The CDR3 DNA is TGTGGGGCAGCAGGGTTGAACCGGACAGGCCCCAAGGACATTCAGTACTTC. Protein product: CGAAGLNRTGPKDIQYF.

The chain joins TRBV18 to TRBJ1-4, with TRBD1 as a possible D gene (5 bases). CDR1 KGHSH and CDR2 LQKENI come from the germline V gene. This CDR3 contains 16 residues. V was shortened by 4 bases and J by 7 bases, with 19 bases between the two germline ends. The chain's CDR3 is CASSLLQEGLGEKLFF. As DNA, the CDR3 is TGTGCCAGCTCACTACTACAGGAGGGCTTGGGTGAAAAACTGTTTTTT. Looking up the rest from reference TRBV18 and TRBJ1-4 gives the full variable domain: NAGVMQNPRHLVRRRGQEARLRCSPMKGHSHVYWYRQLPEEGLKFMVYLQKENIIDESGMPKERFSAEFPKEGPSILRIQQVVRGDSAAYFCASSLLQEGLGEKLFFGSGTQLSVL.

The genes are TRBV3-1 (or the pseudogene TRBV3-2) and TRBJ2-1; D call uncertain. V dropped 6 bases and J dropped 5 bases, with 11 bases sitting between them. This CDR3 region has 13 residues. CDR1 and CDR2 (germline): LGHDT, YNNKEL (reference sequence). The CDR3 protein is CASRLPGNNEQFF. The CDR3 bases are TGTGCCAGCAGATTGCCAGGTAACAATGAGCAGTTCTTC.

In nucleotides, the CDR3 is TGTGCCAGCACCTTGCGGGTGGGGTTTCGCACAGATACGCAGTATTTT. Translated: CASTLRVGFRTDTQYF. The chain recombines TRBV7-2 with TRBJ2-3; tentatively, D is TRBD2 (5 bases). The CDR3 extends over 16 amino acids. V was trimmed by 7 bases and J by 1 base, leaving 18 bases between them. The germline gives CDR1 SGHTA, CDR2 FQGNSA.

This chain uses TRBV12-3 or TRBV12-4 with TRBJ1-6; unclear D gene. Trimming left V 4 bases short and J 3 bases short, with 4 bases between. The CDR3 has 13 amino acids. CDR3 nucleotides: TGTGCCAGCAGTTACGGCTATAATTCACCCCTCCACTTT. As protein: CASSYGYNSPLHF.

The gene calls are TRBV7-7 and TRBJ1-6, with D unresolved. Germline V lookup: CDR1 SSHAT, CDR2 FNYEAQ (reference sequence). Trimming removed 5 bases at V and 2 bases at J, with 13 bases between. The CDR3 is 16 amino acids. The CDR3 protein is CASSPNGRTYNSPLHF. The CDR3 DNA sequence: TGTGCCAGCAGCCCAAACGGACGGACCTATAATTCACCCCTCCACTTT.

The genes are TRBV29-1 and TRBJ1-3; no definite D call. Germline CDR1 is SQVTM and CDR2 is ANQGSEA. CDR3 length: 11 residues. The V end lost 6 bases, the J end lost 4 bases, and 7 bases lay between the germline ends. The CDR3 DNA reads as TGCAGCGTCTTCATCGGAAACACCATATATTTT. This codes for CSVFIGNTIYF.